The 25 T cell receptor beta chains below all came from one sample that was sequenced in a study of T cell repertoires in cytomegalovirus infection. These receptors are not linked to any known antigen. Via MiXCR, TCRdb re-called the reads, giving one row per CDR3 protein. The table shows around 120,000 distinct CDR3 sequences, with around 25% occurring only once. Source material: PBMCs, sequenced either directly or after in vitro stimulation (not recorded which). The receptors derive from a human donor in good health (CMV status not recorded). Some clones in this sample may be carry-over from other donors' samples.

The chain carries TRBV11-2 and TRBJ2-3; TRBD2 aligns across 7 bases. The germline V gene has CDR1 SGHAT and CDR2 FQNNGV. The trim removed 4 bases at V and 0 bases at J, leaving 10 bases unmatched. This CDR3 contains 17 residues. As DNA, the CDR3 is TGTGCCAGCAGCTGGGCCCCTAGCGGCGCTAGCACAGATACGCAGTATTTT. Translation gives CASSWAPSGASTDTQYF.

The chain employs TRBV20-1 and TRBJ2-5, with D possibly TRBD2 on 6 matching bases. Germline loops: CDR1 DFQATT, CDR2 SNEGSKA (reference sequence). Trimming left V 3 bases short and J 2 bases short, with 13 bases between. This CDR3 has 14 amino acids. CDR3 nucleotide sequence: TGCAGTGCTAGTGGGGGGACGCGGCAAGAGACCCAGTACTTC. As protein: CSASGGTRQETQYF.

This clonotype was seen a single time. The chain combines TRBV28 with TRBJ2-5; 10 bases are shared with TRBD2. V gave up 4 bases and J gave up 5 bases; unmatched junction bases: 13. CDR1 and CDR2 from the germline V gene are MDHEN and SYDVKM. The CDR3 is 17 residues long. For the CDR3, the DNA is TGTGCCAGCAGTTCACAGCGGGGGGGGATCTTTTTGGAGACCCAGTACTTC. This encodes CASSSQRGGIFLETQYF.

Only a few counts were recorded for this clonotype. The chain has TRBV6-5 and TRBJ2-2; tentative D call: TRBD1 (6 bases). V dropped 2 bases and J dropped 5 bases, with 12 bases sitting between them. Germline V lookup: CDR1 MNHEY, CDR2 SVGAGI. The CDR3 consists of 15 residues. The CDR3 is CASSYRQARTGELFF. The CDR3, as DNA: TGTGCCAGCAGTTACAGACAGGCAAGAACCGGGGAGCTGTTTTTT.

The genes are TRBV29-1 and TRBJ1-1; D is possibly TRBD1 (5 bases). The CDR3 is 14 residues long. Germline CDR1 is SQVTM and CDR2 is ANQGSEA. Trimming took 3 bases from V and 4 from J, leaving 15 bases between them. The CDR3 bases are TGCAGCGTTGAGAAGGGGCGTTGGTCCACTGAAGCTTTCTTT. It yields the protein CSVEKGRWSTEAFF. Combining the CDR3 with reference TRBV29-1 and TRBJ1-1 gives the whole variable domain SAVISQKPSRDICQRGTSLTIQCQVDSQVTMMFWYRQQPGQSLTLIATANQGSEATYESGFVIDKFPISRPNLTFSTLTVSNMSPEDSSIYLCSVEKGRWSTEAFFGQGTRLTVV.

This clonotype was counted ten times or more. This chain links TRBV10-3 with TRBJ1-2; D is uncertain. The CDR3 runs to 11 residues. CDR1 is ENHRY and CDR2 is SYGVKD in the germline V gene. Between the trimmed V and J ends, which lost 6 bases and 8 bases, there was a span of 10 bases. The CDR3, as DNA: TGTGCCATCAGCCACGATGAGGGCTACACCTTC. Translated: CAISHDEGYTF.

At least ten counts were recorded for this clonotype. This chain uses TRBV2 with TRBJ2-3; D perhaps matches TRBD1 (5 bases). Germline assignment: CDR1 SNHLY and CDR2 FYNNEI. The CDR3 extends over 13 amino acids. V lost 7 bases, J lost 2 bases, and 10 bases lay in between. The CDR3 DNA reads as TGTGCCAGCAAGGGGATACTCACAGATACGCAGTATTTT. Its protein product is CASKGILTDTQYF.

The chain recombines TRBV7-2 with TRBJ2-1; D not certain. This CDR3 has 10 residues. V lost 9 bases to trimming and J lost 7 bases, with 7 bases between them. The germline V gene encodes CDR1 SGHTA and CDR2 FQGNSA. The CDR3, as DNA: TGTGCCAGTGGCTGGAATGAGCAGTTCTTC. It specifies CASGWNEQFF. The full variable domain, in which reference TRBV7-2 and TRBJ2-1 provide the parts outside the CDR3, is GAGVSQSPSNKVTEKGKDVELRCDPISGHTALYWYRQSLGQGLEFLIYFQGNSAPDKSGLPSDRFSAERTGGSVSTLTIQRTQQEDSAVYLCASGWNEQFFGPGTRLTVL.

This clonotype was recorded many times. The DNA of the CDR3 is TGTGCCAGCTCACCACCTCGTATCGGGACTAGCGGGAGACTCAATGAGCAGTTCTTC. It yields the protein CASSPPRIGTSGRLNEQFF. This chain uses TRBV18 with TRBJ2-1; 14 bases line up with TRBD2. J gave up 6 bases and V 0 bases, and 10 bases lay outside the gene matches. This CDR3 contains 19 residues. Per germline, CDR1 KGHSH and CDR2 LQKENI. Using reference TRBV18 and TRBJ2-1 for the parts outside the CDR3, the full variable domain is NAGVMQNPRHLVRRRGQEARLRCSPMKGHSHVYWYRQLPEEGLKFMVYLQKENIIDESGMPKERFSAEFPKEGPSILRIQQVVRGDSAAYFCASSPPRIGTSGRLNEQFFGPGTRLTVL.

The chain employs TRBV19 and TRBJ2-1; no clear D gene. This CDR3 region has 15 residues. V lost 3 bases, J lost 3 bases, and 12 bases lay in between. Per germline, CDR1 LNHDA and CDR2 SQIVND (reference sequence). The CDR3 sequence is CASSIGYPSYNEQFF. The CDR3 DNA reads TGTGCCAGTAGTATTGGCTACCCGAGCTACAATGAGCAGTTCTTC.

The sample holds a few counts of this clonotype. J is TRBJ1-5 and V is TRBV19, with D unclear. The germline V gene has CDR1 LNHDA and CDR2 SQIVND (reference sequence). CDR3 length: 13 residues. The germline V and J ends were trimmed by 0 bases and 5 bases, with 5 bases remaining between them. This CDR3 reads CASSIEVYQPQHF. The CDR3 coding sequence is TGTGCCAGTAGTATAGAGGTTTATCAGCCCCAGCATTTT.

Regarding this clonotype: Its ends do not fully match the called genes, so a read error is possible. V and J are TRBV5-4 and TRBJ2-1, with no clear D. The germline V gene encodes CDR1 SGHNT and CDR2 YYREEE (reference sequence). The CDR3 runs 15 residues. CDR3 protein: CASCFLPFFNNEQFF. CDR3 nucleotide sequence: TGTGCCAGCTGCTTCCTCCCGTTTTTTAACAATGAGCAGTTCTTC.

The V gene is TRBV27, the J gene TRBJ2-5; 10 bases are shared with TRBD2. V dropped 7 bases and J dropped 4; count of bases not matched to a gene: 9. The V gene's germline CDR1 is MNHEY and CDR2 SMNVEV (reference sequence). The CDR3 sequence is 15 residues long. The CDR3 is CASTNSGLARETQYF. The CDR3, as DNA: TGTGCCAGCACCAACTCGGGACTAGCGAGAGAGACCCAGTACTTC.

This clonotype was seen a handful of times. V usage is TRBV12-3 or TRBV12-4 and J usage is TRBJ1-2; D possibly corresponds to TRBD1 (6 bases). V lost 5 bases, J lost 8 bases, and 18 bases lay in between. This CDR3 region has 14 residues. In DNA form, the CDR3 reads TGTGCCAGCAGTCTTCAGTGGGGGGGCGGCGGCTACACCTTC. Protein: CASSLQWGGGGYTF.

This clonotype was detected many times. The rearrangement joins TRBV7-8 to TRBJ1-1; 8 bases align to TRBD1. This CDR3 is built from 13 residues. Germline V lookup: CDR1 SGHVS, CDR2 FQNEAQ. V lost 6 bases, J lost 1 base, and 1 base stayed unmatched. The CDR3 protein is CASRGQANTEAFF. CDR3 DNA sequence: TGTGCCAGCAGGGGACAGGCGAACACTGAAGCTTTCTTT.

The chain is built from TRBV7-8 and TRBJ2-1; the D gene is possibly TRBD1 (5 bases). Germline lookup yields CDR1 SGHVS and CDR2 FQNEAQ. V shed 2 bases and J shed 0 bases, with 11 bases lying between them. The CDR3 runs 16 residues. In nucleotides, the CDR3 is TGTGCCAGCAGCTTACAGGGAACCTACTCCTACAATGAGCAGTTCTTC. Protein sequence: CASSLQGTYSYNEQFF.

The table lists this clonotype with a few counts. Given a much more abundant clone one base away, this may be a read error. CDR3 in DNA: TGTGCCAGCAGCTCCCGGGCCAGGAGTAAGCAGTTCTTC. Translation gives CASSSRARSKQFF. The V gene is TRBV7-2, the J gene TRBJ2-1, with D uncertain. Trimming cost V 4 bases and J 11 bases, with 15 bases left between them. The CDR3 is made up of 13 amino acids. Germline assignment: CDR1 SGHTA and CDR2 FQGNSA.

This clonotype was observed a few times. DNA of the CDR3: TGTGCCAGCAGTGACTCTGGAAACACCATATATTTT. It encodes CASSDSGNTIYF. V and J are TRBV12-3 or TRBV12-4 and TRBJ1-3; D not certain. V lost 5 bases and J 0 bases, leaving 2 bases between the germline ends. CDR3 length equals 12 residues.

This clonotype was counted only a few times. The V and J genes are TRBV12-3 or TRBV12-4 and TRBJ1-3, with a weak D call TRBD1 (5 bases). The V gene lost 6 bases and the J gene lost 9 bases, with 18 bases spanning the gap. This CDR3 has 14 amino acids. The CDR3: CASRRGFTDGTIYF. CDR3 nucleotide sequence: TGTGCCAGCAGGCGGGGGTTCACCGACGGCACCATATATTTT.

The sample holds many counts of this clonotype. The chain links TRBV7-2 to TRBJ2-3, with D possibly matching TRBD2 (5 bases). CDR1 is SGHTA, CDR2 FQGNSA, per germline. The germline V and J ends were trimmed by 5 bases and 3 bases, with 21 bases remaining between them. The CDR3 runs to 17 residues. CDR3 protein: CASSPLDGGWGTDTQYF. The CDR3 region has the DNA TGTGCCAGCAGCCCCCTAGATGGCGGGTGGGGAACAGATACGCAGTATTTT. Together with reference TRBV7-2 and TRBJ2-3, the CDR3 gives the full variable domain: GAGVSQSPSNKVTEKGKDVELRCDPISGHTALYWYRQSLGQGLEFLIYFQGNSAPDKSGLPSDRFSAERTGGSVSTLTIQRTQQEDSAVYLCASSPLDGGWGTDTQYFGPGTRLTVL.

The J gene is TRBJ1-5, the V gene TRBV12-3 or TRBV12-4; tentative D call: TRBD1 (6 bases). The CDR3 totals 13 residues. V lost 5 bases to trimming and J lost 4 bases, with 9 bases between them. CDR3 DNA sequence: TGTGCCAGCAGTGGACAGATGAATCAGCCCCAGCATTTT. Residues: CASSGQMNQPQHF.

The J gene is TRBJ1-2, the V gene TRBV9, with unresolved D. Trimming shortened V by 0 bases and J by 7 bases, and 13 bases separated the two germline ends. Germline values: CDR1 SGDLS, CDR2 YYNGEE. The CDR3 contains 14 residues. The chain's CDR3 is CASSVEASAGGYTF. The CDR3 DNA sequence: TGTGCCAGCAGCGTAGAGGCCTCGGCGGGTGGCTACACCTTC.

This clonotype has a handful of counts. The chain uses TRBV20-1 and TRBJ1-1; D call uncertain. The CDR3 covers 13 residues. Germline V CDR1 and CDR2: DFQATT, SNEGSKA (reference sequence). The V and J ends lost 0 bases and 1 base respectively, with 6 bases between them. The CDR3 sequence is CSARDTTNTEAFF. The CDR3, as DNA: TGCAGTGCTAGAGACACCACGAACACTGAAGCTTTCTTT.

This clonotype has only one observation. The germline gene is not matched at one end of the junction; a read error may be the cause. The CDR3 sequence: CVSSLASSLNTEAFF. The CDR3 bases are TGTGTCAGCAGCTTAGCGAGCAGCCTGAACACTGAAGCTTTCTTT. The V and J genes are TRBV7-4 and TRBJ1-1; D is undetermined. This CDR3 contains 15 residues. Germline CDR1 reads SGHVT; CDR2 reads SQSDAQ.

This clonotype was counted a few times. The chain has TRBV6-2 or TRBV6-3 and TRBJ2-3, with 10 bases identical to TRBD2. With V trimmed by 0 bases and J by 5 bases, 5 bases remained unmatched. Germline CDR1 and CDR2: MNHEY and SVGEGT. This CDR3 is 16 amino acids long. The CDR3 reads CASSYSFRLAGDTQYF. The CDR3 DNA reads TGTGCCAGCAGTTACTCGTTTCGACTAGCGGGAGATACGCAGTATTTT.